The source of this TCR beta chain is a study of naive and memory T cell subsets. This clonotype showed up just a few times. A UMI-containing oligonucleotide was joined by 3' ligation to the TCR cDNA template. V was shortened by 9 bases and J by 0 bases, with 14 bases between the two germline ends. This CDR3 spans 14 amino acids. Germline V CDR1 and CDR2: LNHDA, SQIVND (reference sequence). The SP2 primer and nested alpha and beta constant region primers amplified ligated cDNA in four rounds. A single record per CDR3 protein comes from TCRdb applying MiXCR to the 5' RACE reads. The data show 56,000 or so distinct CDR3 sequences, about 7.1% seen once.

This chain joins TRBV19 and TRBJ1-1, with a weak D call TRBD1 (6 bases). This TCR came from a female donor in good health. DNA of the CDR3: TGTGCCAGCCATTTACAGGGTTTGAACACTGAAGCTTTCTTT. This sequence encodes CASHLQGLNTEAFF.